This note documents a single T cell receptor (beta chain) sequence. The antigen is undetermined. TCRdb's copy holds only in-frame clones and misses some; the assay was immunoSEQ multiplex PCR. Of more than 25,000 clones detected, roughly four fifths appear once; the ten largest clones hold about 4%. These data come from a study of T cells in localized non-small cell lung cancer. Notes on the study in general: Researchers found a median approximately 60 of the top 100 tumor clones in adjacent lung. One tumor region alone was sequenced, and heterogeneity therefore remains possible. Longer overall survival associated with higher blood T cell density; shorter survival with higher adjacent-lung clonality.

Trimming cost V 3 bases and J 5 bases, with 19 bases left between them. The CDR3 spans 16 residues. CDR1 is LNHNV and CDR2 is YYDKDF in the germline V gene (reference sequence). The sequence was obtained from a woman aged 35-75 years with stage I lung adenocarcinoma. The sequencing here drew on peripheral blood, taken before any cancer treatment. The chain joins TRBV15 to TRBJ2-5, with D perhaps being TRBD1 or TRBD2 (6 bases each). The CDR3: CATSRGIQGGGETQYF. As DNA, the CDR3 is TGTGCCACCAGCAGGGGCATACAGGGAGGTGGGGAGACCCAGTACTTC.